Below, 12 T cell receptor beta chains from the same sample are listed, as sequenced in a study of shared clonotypes between healthy human individuals. Profiling relied on immunoSEQ multiplex PCR, and the TCRdb table lists in-frame clones only, not all of them. The table records some 500,000 clones, 95% to 97% of them present only once. The sample comprised naive CD4+ T cells sorted from blood. The subset was: CD45RA+ positively selected. These receptors were taken from a young woman in good health.

The J gene is TRBJ2-5, the V gene TRBV7-9; D remains ambiguous. The CDR3 spans 15 residues. The ends were cut back, 3 bases at V and 5 bases at J, with 16 bases in the middle. The V gene's germline CDR1 is SEHNR and CDR2 FQNEAQ (reference sequence). The CDR3 DNA reads TGTGCCAGCAGCTTTCCACAGTTGATGGGGGAGACCCAGTACTTC. It is translated as CASSFPQLMGETQYF.

This sequence joins TRBV5-4 and TRBJ2-7; TRBD2 agrees at 7 bases. V was clipped by 4 bases and J by 4 bases; unmatched bases: 14. CDR1 and CDR2 from the germline V gene are SGHNT and YYREEE (reference sequence). The CDR3 has 16 residues. The CDR3 nucleotides read TGTGCCAGCAGCCCAGGTGGGGCGGGAGAAGGGTACGAGCAGTACTTC. Protein product: CASSPGGAGEGYEQYF. The whole variable domain, filled in from reference TRBV5-4 and TRBJ2-7, reads ETGVTQSPTHLIKTRGQQVTLRCSSQSGHNTVSWYQQALGQGPQFIFQYYREEENGRGNFPPRFSGLQFPNYSSELNVNALELDDSALYLCASSPGGAGEGYEQYFGPGTRLTVT.

This clone was observed once. The rearrangement joins TRBV4-1 to TRBJ2-7, with 9 positions matching TRBD2. Germline V gene lookup returns CDR1 MGHRA and CDR2 YSYEKL. The CDR3 totals 15 residues. J gave up 3 bases and V 1 base, and 4 bases lay outside the gene matches. DNA of the CDR3: TGCGCCAGCAGCCAAGTATTAGCGGGAGACTACGAGCAGTACTTC. Translated, it gives CASSQVLAGDYEQYF.

This chain joins TRBV7-3 and TRBJ1-2; 10 bases fit TRBD1. J lost 3 bases, V lost 5 bases, and 6 bases had no gene match. The germline V gene has CDR1 SGHTA and CDR2 FQGTGA. The CDR3 spans 15 residues. CDR3 DNA sequence: TGTGCCAGCAGCCTCAGACAGGGGGCGGACTATGGCTACACCTTC. Amino acid sequence: CASSLRQGADYGYTF.

The chain is built from TRBV10-3 and TRBJ2-3; TRBD2 might be the D (6 bases). The ends were cut back, 2 bases at V and 0 bases at J, with 15 bases in the middle. In germline, CDR1 is ENHRY, CDR2 SYGVKD. CDR3 length: 17 residues. CDR3 nucleotides: TGTGCCATCAGTGAGAACACGGGAGCCACTAGCACAGATACGCAGTATTTT. This gives the protein CAISENTGATSTDTQYF.

The chain combines TRBV5-8 with TRBJ2-2, with D unclear. Deletions cut 0 bases from V and 4 bases from J, with 10 bases between. The germline V gene encodes CDR1 SGHTS and CDR2 YDEGEE. CDR3 length: 15 residues. The CDR3 reads CASSLARFGTGELFF. CDR3 in DNA: TGTGCCAGCAGCTTGGCCCGGTTCGGCACCGGGGAGCTGTTTTTT.

This clone was seen only once. One end of the junction varies from germline; a read error may be responsible. Other nucleotide sequences in the sample specify the same CDR3. The CDR3 loop reads CASSVATSTDTQYF. CDR3 in DNA: TGTGCCAGCAGTGTAGCTACAAGCACAGATACGCAGTATTTT. The chain combines TRBV9 with TRBJ2-3; D remains ambiguous. The CDR3 consists of 14 residues. CDR1 SGDLS and CDR2 YYNGEE come from the germline V gene.

The chain uses TRBV19 and TRBJ2-1; D possibly corresponds to TRBD2 (5 bases). Trimming left V 5 bases short and J 3 bases short, with 8 bases between. Germline CDR1 reads LNHDA; CDR2 reads SQIVND (reference sequence). This CDR3 comprises 13 residues. CDR3 DNA sequence: TGTGCCAGTAGTTCCCGGGACTACAATGAGCAGTTCTTC. Translated, it gives CASSSRDYNEQFF.

J is TRBJ1-5 and V is TRBV6-1, with D tentatively TRBD1 (6 bases). CDR3 length: 15 residues. Germline V CDR1 and CDR2: MNHNS, SASEGT. Trimming cost V 7 bases and J 1 base, with 14 bases left between them. The CDR3 here is CASTLDRISNQPQHF. Written as DNA, the CDR3 is TGTGCCAGCACCCTAGACAGGATAAGCAATCAGCCCCAGCATTTT.

The V gene is TRBV4-2, the J gene TRBJ2-7; 8 nucleotides align to TRBD2. The CDR3 runs 16 residues. The germline gives CDR1 LGHNA, CDR2 YNFKEQ. V was clipped by 3 bases and J by 2 bases; unmatched bases: 9. The CDR3 nucleotides are TGTGCCAGCAGCCAGGCTTCGACTAGCGATGCCTACGAGCAGTACTTC. It is translated as CASSQASTSDAYEQYF.

This chain links TRBV19 with TRBJ2-2, with D unresolved. Trimming cost V 3 bases and J 6 bases, with 14 bases left between them. In germline, CDR1 is LNHDA, CDR2 SQIVND (reference sequence). This CDR3 has 15 amino acids. The DNA for the CDR3 is TGTGCCAGTAGTATCTTTGGTGATCTTCCCGGGGAGCTGTTTTTT. It codes for CASSIFGDLPGELFF. The whole variable domain, filled in from reference TRBV19 and TRBJ2-2, reads DGGITQSPKYLFRKEGQNVTLSCEQNLNHDAMYWYRQDPGQGLRLIYYSQIVNDFQKGDIAEGYSVSREKKESFPLTVTSAQKNPTAFYLCASSIFGDLPGELFFGEGSRLTVL.

The chain combines TRBV6-1 with TRBJ1-4; D is possibly TRBD1 (5 bases). Germline V gene sequence: CDR1 MNHNS, CDR2 SASEGT. Trimming stripped 6 bases from V and 8 bases from J, with 13 bases between. The CDR3 extends over 13 amino acids. The CDR3 region is CASRPPGVEKLFF. The CDR3 nucleotides read TGTGCCAGCAGACCTCCGGGGGTAGAAAAACTGTTTTTT.